The subject of this entry is one T cell receptor (beta chain). The sample belongs to a study of CD8 T cells in Susac syndrome. The trim removed 3 bases at V and 5 bases at J, leaving 8 bases unmatched. The germline CDR1 and CDR2 sequences are SGHRS and YFSETQ. The CDR3 has 15 residues. RNA amounts of roughly 0.45 to 1 ug underwent reverse transcription with random hexamers. TCRdb called the immunoSEQ multiplex PCR reads again in MiXCR, with one record for every CDR3 protein. The table shows roughly 200,000 distinct CDR3 sequences, with nearly 97% occurring only once. Sequencing was done on a sample of CD4+ T cells from PBMCs. The chain has TRBV5-1 and TRBJ1-1; 9 bases match TRBD1. The receptor comes from a human donor with multiple sclerosis. CDR3 DNA sequence: TGCGCCAGCAGCTCCCTGGGACAGGGAGAGACTGAAGCTTTCTTT. This encodes CASSSLGQGETEAFF.